This TCR beta chain was obtained from a study of blood T cell repertoires in COVID-19. At the level of the study: The samples span acute and convalescent COVID-19 from the United States, Italy and Spain. In each case, the material was cDNA or gDNA derived from T cells, B-cell-depleted T cells, or PBMCs.

In the authors' methods: Scientists estimated how many nucleated cells there were by amplifying reference gene primers. Assay: immunoSEQ multiplex PCR; the TCRdb copy retains only in-frame clones and omits some. V and J calls and clone size are given by that table; D and trimming were obtained from the DNA. The table includes approximately 80,000 clones, under 80% detected once. V lost 10 bases and J lost 2; bases outside the gene matches: 7. The germline gives CDR1 SEHNR, CDR2 FQNEAQ (reference sequence). CDR3 length: 14 amino acids. In this sample, this clone turned up once. This receptor was identified in a human donor in a cohort sampled during active COVID-19. This chain joins TRBV7-9 and TRBJ2-1; 8 nucleotides line up with TRBD2. Sequencing was performed on peripheral blood. The CDR3 region has the DNA TGTGCCACCCAGAGGGGACTAGCCTACAATGAGCAGTTCTTC. Amino acids: CATQRGLAYNEQFF.